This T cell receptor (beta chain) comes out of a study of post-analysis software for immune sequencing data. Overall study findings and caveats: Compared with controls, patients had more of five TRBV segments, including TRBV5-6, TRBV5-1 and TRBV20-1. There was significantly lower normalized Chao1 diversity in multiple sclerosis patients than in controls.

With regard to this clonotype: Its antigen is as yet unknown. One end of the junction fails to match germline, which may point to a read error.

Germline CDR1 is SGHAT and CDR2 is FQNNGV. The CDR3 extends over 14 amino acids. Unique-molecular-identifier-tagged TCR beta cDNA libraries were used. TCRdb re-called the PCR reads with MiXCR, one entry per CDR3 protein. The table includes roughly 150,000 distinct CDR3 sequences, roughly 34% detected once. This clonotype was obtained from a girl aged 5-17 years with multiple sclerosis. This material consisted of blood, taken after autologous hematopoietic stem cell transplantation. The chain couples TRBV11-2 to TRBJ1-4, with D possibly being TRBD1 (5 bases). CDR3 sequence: CASSTYGPGEKRFF. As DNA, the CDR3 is TGTGCCAGCAGCACATACGGCCCGGGGGAAAAACGGTTTTTT.